This T cell receptor beta chain stems from a study of cytomegalovirus exposure and HLA in healthy donors. The germline CDR1 and CDR2 sequences are LNHDA and SQIVND (reference sequence). V lost 3 bases, J lost 4 bases, and 4 bases stayed unmatched. This CDR3 region has 15 residues. The PCR was carried out with 60 Vbeta primers and 13 Jbeta primers. Generated by immunoSEQ multiplex PCR, the TCRdb table keeps only in-frame clones and is missing some. The sample records around 170,000 clones, roughly 77% being singletons. The clonotype was recovered from a woman in her twenties or thirties in good health and CMV-seropositive. Sequencing used PBMCs. The chain has TRBV19 and TRBJ1-3; TRBD1 aligns across 9 bases. CDR3 in amino acids: CASSIGTGRGNTIYF. Written as DNA, the CDR3 is TGTGCCAGTAGTATCGGGACAGGGCGGGGAAACACCATATATTTT.